The next 17 T cell receptor beta chains were all read from a single sample in a study of shared clonotypes between healthy human individuals. Measured with immunoSEQ multiplex PCR; TCRdb has only the in-frame clones, and not every one. Among around 2.1 million clones listed, roughly 91% were seen once. CD8 cells regarded as naive lacked CD45RO, were positively chosen for CCR7, and omitted terminally differentiated effector memory CD45RA+ cells. Sequenced material: naive CD8+ T cells from PBMCs. Receptor source: a man between 18 and 29 years old in good health. Some clones in this sample may be carry-over from other donors' samples.

V and J are TRBV7-8 and TRBJ2-2, with TRBD2 matching over 11 bases. Unmatched junction bases numbered 6, after V lost 4 bases and J lost 2 bases. Per germline, CDR1 SGHVS and CDR2 FQNEAQ. The CDR3 loop spans 17 amino acids. CDR3 region: CASSSQGLAVNTGELFF. DNA of the CDR3: TGTGCCAGCAGCTCACAGGGACTAGCGGTTAACACCGGGGAGCTGTTTTTT. Full variable domain (rest looked up from reference TRBV7-8 and TRBJ2-2): GAGVSQSPRYKVAKRGQDVALRCDPISGHVSLFWYQQALGQGPEFLTYFQNEAQLDKSGLPSDRFFAERPEGSVSTLKIQRTQQEDSAVYLCASSSQGLAVNTGELFFGEGSRLTVL.

The chain uses TRBV5-4 and TRBJ1-2; possible D gene TRBD1, 6 bases. The germline V and J ends were trimmed by 1 base and 6 bases, with 13 bases remaining between them. The CDR3 sequence is 14 residues long. Germline CDR1 SGHNT, CDR2 YYREEE (reference sequence). Written as DNA, the CDR3 is TGTGCCAGCAGCTTGCCGCAGGGGAGCGATGGCTACACCTTC. It specifies CASSLPQGSDGYTF.

This chain connects TRBV27 to TRBJ1-1; 9 positions match TRBD1. Germline trimming cut 3 bases from V and 5 bases from J; bases unmatched to any gene: 10. The germline gives CDR1 MNHEY, CDR2 SMNVEV (reference sequence). CDR3 size: 16 residues. In DNA, the CDR3 is TGTGCCAGCAGTTTGCGGGGGGGACAGGGAATTACTGAAGCTTTCTTT. Translation gives CASSLRGGQGITEAFF.

The CDR3 reads CASSLAESGANVLTF. CDR3 DNA sequence: TGTGCCAGCAGTTTAGCTGAGTCCGGGGCCAACGTCCTGACTTTC. The chain is built from TRBV28 and TRBJ2-6; D is ambiguous. The CDR3 runs 15 residues. Trimming removed 2 bases at V and 4 bases at J, with 9 bases between. Germline values: CDR1 MDHEN, CDR2 SYDVKM. The complete variable domain, with remaining parts taken from reference TRBV28 and TRBJ2-6, reads DVKVTQSSRYLVKRTGEKVFLECVQDMDHENMFWYRQDPGLGLRLIYFSYDVKMKEKGDIPEGYSVSREKKERFSLILESASTNQTSMYLCASSLAESGANVLTFGAGSRLTVL.

This sequence joins TRBV5-6 and TRBJ2-6; D is unresolved. The CDR3 has 14 residues. Germline CDR1 is SGHDT and CDR2 is YYEEEE. V shed 3 bases and J shed 3 bases, with 7 bases lying between them. For the CDR3, the DNA is TGTGCCAGCAGCTCATGGGTTGGGGCCAACGTCCTGACTTTC. It translates to CASSSWVGANVLTF.

This clone showed up just once. This chain joins TRBV7-3 and TRBJ2-1, with D maybe TRBD2 (6 bases). Germline assignment: CDR1 SGHTA and CDR2 FQGTGA. V dropped 5 bases and J dropped 9 bases, with 14 bases sitting between them. The CDR3 has 13 residues. Here the CDR3 reads CASSRRLDFEQFF. CDR3 coding DNA: TGTGCCAGCAGCAGAAGACTAGATTTTGAGCAGTTCTTC.

The chain joins TRBV28 to TRBJ2-1, with a tentative D call TRBD1 (6 bases). Germline loops: CDR1 MDHEN, CDR2 SYDVKM. CDR3 length equals 15 residues. The V gene lost 7 bases and the J gene lost 8 bases, with 21 bases spanning the gap. DNA of the CDR3: TGTGCCAGCACCTTAGGCAGGGGCTATAGGGATGAGCAGTTCTTC. Translated, it gives CASTLGRGYRDEQFF.

The rearrangement links TRBV29-1 to TRBJ2-1, with 10 bases fitting TRBD2. The V gene's germline CDR1 is SQVTM and CDR2 ANQGSEA. The V segment lost 7 bases and the J segment 5 bases; nucleotides outside the gene matches: 8. The CDR3 totals 14 residues. The CDR3 loop is CSALGTSAHNEQFF. In DNA, the CDR3 is TGCAGCGCCCTTGGGACTAGCGCCCACAATGAGCAGTTCTTC.

The chain uses TRBV19 and TRBJ2-7; possibly TRBD1 for D (5 bases). The CDR3 has 13 amino acids. Between the trimmed V and J ends, which lost 8 bases and 3 bases, there was a span of 14 bases. CDR1 and CDR2 from the germline V gene are LNHDA and SQIVND (reference sequence). The CDR3 protein is CASGPRVGYEQYF. The CDR3 region has the DNA TGTGCCAGTGGTCCCAGGGTAGGCTACGAGCAGTACTTC. Supplemented by reference TRBV19 and TRBJ2-7, the full variable domain reads DGGITQSPKYLFRKEGQNVTLSCEQNLNHDAMYWYRQDPGQGLRLIYYSQIVNDFQKGDIAEGYSVSREKKESFPLTVTSAQKNPTAFYLCASGPRVGYEQYFGPGTRLTVT.

This chain joins TRBV9 and TRBJ2-2; 7 bases are shared with TRBD1. Trimming took 2 bases from V and 0 from J; bases not matched to a gene: 4. The CDR3 totals 16 residues. Germline assignment: CDR1 SGDLS and CDR2 YYNGEE. The CDR3, as DNA: TGTGCCAGCAGCGTTTGGACAGGCCCGAACACCGGGGAGCTGTTTTTT. It translates to CASSVWTGPNTGELFF.

The chain couples TRBV7-9 to TRBJ2-7, with D perhaps matching TRBD1 (5 bases). This CDR3 has 14 amino acids. Trimming took 5 bases from V and 2 from J, leaving 13 bases between them. Germline V gives CDR1 SEHNR, CDR2 FQNEAQ (reference sequence). The CDR3 DNA reads as TGTGCCAGCAGCCCCGACAGCATCCCCTACGAGCAGTACTTC. Protein product: CASSPDSIPYEQYF.

This clone has a single count. Other DNA sequences in this specimen translate into the identical CDR3. The rearrangement joins TRBV15 to TRBJ2-7; D is perhaps TRBD1 (5 bases). From germline, CDR1 is LNHNV and CDR2 YYDKDF (reference sequence). With 3 bases removed from V and 0 bases from J, the gap between germline ends came to 9 bases. The CDR3 covers 14 residues. The CDR3 DNA reads as TGTGCCACCAGCAGGACAGAGAGCTCCTACGAGCAGTACTTC. Its translation: CATSRTESSYEQYF.

The rearrangement uses TRBV7-6 and TRBJ2-2; TRBD2 matches at 7 bases. CDR3 size: 15 residues. CDR1 is SGHVS and CDR2 is FNYEAQ in the germline V gene. After removal of 5 bases from V and 1 base from J, the junction contained 4 bases not matched to a gene. The CDR3 DNA sequence: TGTGCCAGCAGCCCCTTAGCGGGGAACACCGGGGAGCTGTTTTTT. Translation gives CASSPLAGNTGELFF. Full variable domain (rest looked up from reference TRBV7-6 and TRBJ2-2): GAGVSQSPRYKVTKRGQDVALRCDPISGHVSLYWYRQALGQGPEFLTYFNYEAQQDKSGLPNDRFSAERPEGSISTLTIQRTEQRDSAMYRCASSPLAGNTGELFFGEGSRLTVL.

The chain carries TRBV9 and TRBJ2-6; D not resolved. V lost 0 bases, J lost 0 bases, and 16 bases lay in between. Germline CDR1 reads SGDLS; CDR2 reads YYNGEE. The CDR3 contains 19 residues. CDR3 in DNA: TGTGCCAGCAGCGTAGGGACGGGTGTCAGGTACTCTGGGGCCAACGTCCTGACTTTC. Encoded protein: CASSVGTGVRYSGANVLTF.

This clone has just one count. The rearrangement joins TRBV28 to TRBJ2-1, with 8 bases identical to TRBD1. This CDR3 comprises 17 residues. Looked up from germline, CDR1 is MDHEN and CDR2 is SYDVKM. Trimming cost V 4 bases and J 2 bases; bases outside gene matches: 10. CDR3 nucleotide sequence: TGTGCCAGCAGTTCGCCTCGGACAGGGATCACCTACAATGAGCAGTTCTTC. Amino acid sequence: CASSSPRTGITYNEQFF.

The rearrangement links TRBV5-1 to TRBJ2-5; D might be TRBD1 (5 bases). The CDR3 is 16 residues long. The ends were cut back, 4 bases at V and 2 bases at J, with 18 bases in the middle. Germline CDR1 SGHRS, CDR2 YFSETQ. The CDR3 coding sequence is TGCGCCAGCAGCCCTAGGGGTCCGCCGCTTCAAGAGACCCAGTACTTC. Encoded protein: CASSPRGPPLQETQYF.

This chain joins TRBV7-9 and TRBJ2-2; 9 bases fit TRBD1. This CDR3 is built from 16 residues. CDR1 is SEHNR and CDR2 is FQNEAQ in the germline V gene (reference sequence). The junction had 8 bases not matched to a gene; V was cut back by 3 bases and J by 6 bases. CDR3 in amino acids: CASSFGQGSSPGELFF. The CDR3 coding sequence is TGTGCCAGCAGCTTTGGACAGGGGTCGAGTCCCGGGGAGCTGTTTTTT.